The rows below give T cell receptor beta chains drawn from one sample of a study of a mutant IDH1 vaccine in newly diagnosed glioma. TCRdb's table, derived via immunoSEQ multiplex PCR, lists solely in-frame clones and lacks some. The repertoire holds some 51,000 clones, roughly 78% seen once, with around 4.9% in the top ten. Their target antigens are unknown. The specimen was PBMCs, collected from a glioma patient whose treatment included an IDH1 peptide vaccine. The receptors were sampled from a man in his fifties or sixties with glioma. Each CDR3 is given with its conserved first and last residue. A D gene is named only where the DNA matches it firmly. The size field is filled for only some rows; it gives once, few, many or a size class.

size,J,V,D,DNA,CDR3
once,TRBJ1-2,TRBV25-1,TRBD1,TGTGCCAGCAGTGACTCACAGGGGGCTGGCCGCGGCTACACCTTC,CASSDSQGAGRGYTF
NA,TRBJ2-5,TRBV2,NA,TGTGCCAGCAGACCGAACGGTCACGGACAAGAGACCCAGTACTTC,CASRPNGHGQETQYF
NA,TRBJ2-3,TRBV7-2,NA,TGTGCCAGCAGCTTACCCGCATTACGCACAGATACGCAGTATTTT,CASSLPALRTDTQYF
NA,TRBJ1-2,TRBV6-5,NA,TGTGCCAGCAGTTACGGTCAGGCTAACTATGGCTACACCTTC,CASSYGQANYGYTF
NA,TRBJ2-7,TRBV5-1,TRBD1,TGCGCCAGCAGCCAGACAGGGGGCGACTACGAGCAGTACTTC,CASSQTGGDYEQYF
NA,TRBJ2-5,TRBV7-9,TRBD1,TGTGCCAGCAGCTTAGGGGACAGGGGGCATGGGACCCAGTACTTC,CASSLGDRGHGTQYF
NA,TRBJ2-3,TRBV9,NA,TGTGCCAGCAGCGTAGGGGCCAGTCGGGGCCGCACAGATACGCAGTATTTT,CASSVGASRGRTDTQYF
NA,TRBJ2-3,TRBV7-3,TRBD1,TGTGCCAGCAGCCCCGGGACAGGGGACGCGGATACGCAGTATTTT,CASSPGTGDADTQYF
NA,TRBJ2-7,TRBV9,NA,TGTGCCAGCAGCGAGACAGGCGCTAGCTCCTACGAGCAGTACTTC,CASSETGASSYEQYF
few,TRBJ1-5,TRBV4-1,NA,TGCGCCAGCAGCTCAAGGAGGGAGAATCAGCCCCAGCATTTT,CASSSRRENQPQHF
few,TRBJ2-5,TRBV30,TRBD1,TGTGCCTGGAGTGATTCCCGGGACAGGGGTAGGGAGACCCAGTACTTC,CAWSDSRDRGRETQYF
once,TRBJ1-1,TRBV10-3,NA,TGTGCCATCAGTGCAACTTGGGGGAACACTGAAGCTTTCTTT,CAISATWGNTEAFF
NA,TRBJ1-2,TRBV18,NA,TGTGCCAGCTCACTCAGGGTAGTCGGTGGCTACACCTTC,CASSLRVVGGYTF
NA,TRBJ1-1,TRBV2,NA,TGTGCCAGCAGTGCGAGGAGGGACACTGAAGCTTTCTTT,CASSARRDTEAFF
NA,TRBJ1-2,TRBV7-2,NA,TGTGCCAGCACCCTGGACAGAACTAACTATGGCTACACCTTC,CASTLDRTNYGYTF
NA,TRBJ2-2,TRBV18,TRBD1,TGTGCCAGCTCACGACAGGGGAGCACCGGGGAGCTGTTTTTT,CASSRQGSTGELFF
NA,TRBJ2-3,TRBV9,NA,TGTGCCAGCAGCGTGGAAGGCACAGATACGCAGTATTTT,CASSVEGTDTQYF